This T cell receptor (beta chain) is drawn from a study of cytomegalovirus exposure and HLA in healthy donors. Researchers ran the PCR with 60 Vbeta and 13 Jbeta primers. TCRdb's table, derived via immunoSEQ multiplex PCR, lists solely in-frame clones and lacks some. The repertoire holds about 150,000 clones, with around 82% as singletons. Notes on this clone: The antigen is not known.

V dropped 4 bases and J dropped 5; count of bases not matched to a gene: 6. The CDR3 is made up of 16 amino acids. Per germline, CDR1 MGHRA and CDR2 YSYEKL. General study results and limits: CMV antigen specificity of three CMV-associated chains was confirmed in vitro. Analysis was carried out at a later point, and it linked a missense DCLRE1C variant to TCR beta V- and J-gene trimming. Later analysis placed DRB1 highest and HLA-C lowest in TCR association rates, which differed by HLA locus.

The sequence was collected from a woman in her fifties or sixties in good health and CMV-seropositive. The rearrangement uses TRBV4-1 and TRBJ2-1; the match to TRBD2 covers 12 bases. Sequenced input: PBMCs. CDR3 loop: CASSLGLAGGNNEQFF. As DNA, the CDR3 is TGCGCCAGCAGCCTCGGGCTAGCGGGGGGGAACAATGAGCAGTTCTTC.